This T cell receptor (beta chain) stems from a study of beta chain features in type 1 diabetes. Study details: Similarity in age, gender and cell yields was seen between patients and healthy donors. Study results and caveats: Type 1 diabetes patients had VDJ junctions that carried fewer insertions and more deletions. Reads derived from cDNA could over-represent cells showing high TCR expression. Within each of all four CD4+ subsets, Type 1 diabetes patients had TCRB CDR3s that were moderately but significantly shorter.

In the case of this clone: Its antigen is not identified.

The authors took one heparinised blood draw, averaging roughly 120 mL, from each donor. This CDR3 contains 16 residues. The germline V gene encodes CDR1 MDHEN and CDR2 SYDVKM. Trimming at V came to 1 base and at J to 4 bases, leaving 9 bases not matched to a gene. The whole isolated RNA underwent reverse transcription, so sequencing captured expressed TCRB transcripts. Profiled with immunoSEQ multiplex PCR; TCRdb holds only in-frame clones, not every one. The sample consists of roughly 150,000 clones, around a tenth of them appearing once. The chain couples TRBV28 to TRBJ2-5, with TRBD1 identical over 7 bases. The sequencing input was central memory CD4+ T cells from blood. This clonotype was sampled from a man aged 25 to 45 with type 1 diabetes. The CDR3 loop is CASSLSTGNRRETQYF. CDR3 nucleotides: TGTGCCAGCAGTTTATCGACAGGGAATCGGCGAGAGACCCAGTACTTC.